This T cell receptor (beta chain) was sequenced for a study of CD8+ T cells in alopecia areata. Points from the study as a whole: Among patients, TCR sharing was less clear than in mice, a difference possibly due in part to HLA diversity in the patient population. Lesional scalp, notably in alopecia totalis/universalis, had clonality above that of normal scalp.

As regards this clone: Its specificity is unknown.

Separation by sorting yielded CD4+ and CD8+ T cells from PBMCs. In each case, RNA was isolated and then reverse transcribed into cDNA as the sequencing template. Data came from immunoSEQ multiplex PCR; TCRdb stores just in-frame clones and leaves some out. The sample has some 150,000 clones, around 62% seen once; the top ten hold 36%. V lost 0 bases and J 0 bases, leaving 8 bases between the germline ends. The CDR3 loop spans 15 amino acids. CDR1 is LNHNV, CDR2 YYDKDF, per germline (reference sequence). The sequence came from a human donor in good health. The sample comprised CD8+ T cells sorted from blood. The J gene is TRBJ1-1, the V gene TRBV15, with D unresolved. This CDR3 is CATSRESGMNTEAFF. In DNA form, the CDR3 reads TGTGCCACCAGCAGAGAGTCCGGCATGAACACTGAAGCTTTCTTT.